Presented here are 18 T cell receptor beta chains from one specimen sequenced in a study of blood T cell repertoires in COVID-19. The repertoire was sequenced with immunoSEQ multiplex PCR; TCRdb's copy has only in-frame clones and lacks some. The sample yields fewer than 600,000 clones, around 87% seen once. The sample was PBMCs or T cells enriched from blood (not recorded which). The source is a woman between 40 and 55 years old who had recovered from COVID-19.

The chain links TRBV7-8 to TRBJ1-5; D is ambiguous. The CDR3 loop spans 13 amino acids. Deletions cut 4 bases from V and 6 bases from J, with 10 bases between. Germline V lookup: CDR1 SGHVS, CDR2 FQNEAQ. The CDR3 spells CASSSRLPQPQHF. The DNA for the CDR3 is TGTGCCAGCAGCTCTAGACTCCCTCAGCCCCAGCATTTT.

The chain is built from TRBV5-4 and TRBJ2-7, with 12 bases fitting TRBD2. From germline, CDR1 is SGHNT and CDR2 YYREEE (reference sequence). V lost 0 bases to trimming and J lost 5 bases; unmatched junction nucleotides: 6. The CDR3 sequence is 16 residues long. The CDR3 reads CASSLVTSGRRHEQYF. The CDR3 DNA sequence: TGTGCCAGCAGCTTGGTAACTAGCGGGAGGAGGCACGAGCAGTACTTC.

This chain links TRBV6-5 with TRBJ1-5, with D possibly matching TRBD1 (6 bases). V lost 6 bases to trimming and J lost 3 bases, with 15 bases between them. CDR3 length: 15 residues. CDR1 and CDR2 from the germline V gene are MNHEY and SVGAGI. The CDR3 sequence: CASRVGALINQPQHF. As DNA, the CDR3 is TGTGCCAGCAGGGTGGGGGCCCTTATCAATCAGCCCCAGCATTTT.

The V call is TRBV19, the J call TRBJ1-2, with 7 bases that match TRBD1. With V trimmed by 9 bases and J by 4 bases, 5 bases remained unmatched. This CDR3 region has 12 residues. Germline CDR1 and CDR2: LNHDA and SQIVND (reference sequence). The CDR3 is CASLTGLYGYTF. CDR3 coding DNA: TGTGCCAGCCTGACAGGGCTCTATGGCTACACCTTC.

With regard to this clone: The germline gene is not matched at one end of the junction; a read error may be the cause. CDR3 sequence reads: CASSLFRDEKLFF. Written as DNA, the CDR3 is TGTGCTAGCAGCTTATTTCGCGATGAAAAACTGTTTTTT. The chain is built from TRBV7-7 and TRBJ1-4; D is unresolved. The CDR3 loop spans 13 amino acids. CDR1 is SSHAT and CDR2 is FNYEAQ in the germline V gene (reference sequence).

The CDR3 DNA is TGTGCCAGCAAGAGCTCTGGGGCCAACGTCCTGACTTTC. It codes for CASKSSGANVLTF. The rearrangement links TRBV6-5 to TRBJ2-6; D remains ambiguous. The CDR3 contains 13 residues. The ends were cut back, 7 bases at V and 0 bases at J, with 4 bases in the middle. Germline CDR1 is MNHEY and CDR2 is SVGAGI.

The chain combines TRBV6-5 with TRBJ1-2, with D maybe TRBD1 (6 bases). Germline loops: CDR1 MNHEY, CDR2 SVGAGI. The CDR3 has 14 amino acids. Between the trimmed V and J ends, which lost 6 bases and 4 bases, there was a span of 15 bases. CDR3 in amino acids: CASSPRGRSYGYTF. The CDR3 coding sequence is TGTGCCAGCAGCCCCAGGGGTCGGAGCTATGGCTACACCTTC.

The chain recombines TRBV11-3 with TRBJ2-3; TRBD2 matches 9 bases. Germline V CDR1 and CDR2: SGHNT, YENEEA. This CDR3 is 16 amino acids long. V was pared by 0 bases and J by 1 base, with 2 bases of the junction left unmatched. Here the CDR3 reads CASSLEAGGGTDTQYF. Written as DNA, the CDR3 is TGTGCCAGCAGCTTAGAGGCGGGAGGGGGCACAGATACGCAGTATTTT.

The gene calls are TRBV6-5 and TRBJ2-1; D perhaps matches TRBD2 (5 bases). The CDR3 length is 14 residues. Germline V gene lookup returns CDR1 MNHEY and CDR2 SVGAGI. Trimming removed 0 bases from V and 6 bases from J, with 9 bases in between. This CDR3 reads CASSYSEGSNEQFF. In DNA form, the CDR3 reads TGTGCCAGCAGTTACTCCGAGGGCTCCAATGAGCAGTTCTTC.

The J gene is TRBJ2-1, the V gene TRBV4-1, with no clear D. Deletions cut 1 base from V and 7 bases from J, with 14 bases between. The CDR3 has 15 residues. Germline CDR1 reads MGHRA; CDR2 reads YSYEKL. The CDR3 is CASSQGPASSNEQFF. The DNA for the CDR3 is TGCGCCAGCAGCCAAGGTCCCGCGAGTAGTAATGAGCAGTTCTTC.

This chain links TRBV15 with TRBJ2-7, with 8 positions matching TRBD1. The length of the CDR3 is 14 residues. V lost 1 base to trimming and J lost 3 bases; unmatched junction nucleotides: 2. Germline CDR1 LNHNV, CDR2 YYDKDF (reference sequence). CDR3 protein: CATSRGTGSYEQYF. DNA for the CDR3: TGTGCCACCAGCAGAGGGACAGGGAGCTACGAGCAGTACTTC.

V usage is TRBV29-1 and J usage is TRBJ1-1; no reliable D call. V gave up 3 bases and J gave up 1 base, with 15 bases separating them. Looked up from germline, CDR1 is SQVTM and CDR2 is ANQGSEA. The CDR3 is 15 amino acids. In DNA form, the CDR3 reads TGCAGCGTTGAGAACGGGAGGGCGAGGAACACTGAAGCTTTCTTT. Residues: CSVENGRARNTEAFF. Supplemented by reference TRBV29-1 and TRBJ1-1, the full variable domain reads SAVISQKPSRDICQRGTSLTIQCQVDSQVTMMFWYRQQPGQSLTLIATANQGSEATYESGFVIDKFPISRPNLTFSTLTVSNMSPEDSSIYLCSVENGRARNTEAFFGQGTRLTVV.

This chain connects TRBV18 to TRBJ1-1, with D hard to call. This CDR3 spans 13 amino acids. V was pared by 3 bases and J by 0 bases, with 5 bases between. The germline gives CDR1 KGHSH, CDR2 LQKENI. The CDR3 spells CASSPPMNTEAFF. CDR3 DNA: TGTGCCAGCTCACCTCCCATGAACACTGAAGCTTTCTTT. The complete variable domain, with remaining parts taken from reference TRBV18 and TRBJ1-1, reads NAGVMQNPRHLVRRRGQEARLRCSPMKGHSHVYWYRQLPEEGLKFMVYLQKENIIDESGMPKERFSAEFPKEGPSILRIQQVVRGDSAAYFCASSPPMNTEAFFGQGTRLTVV.

The V call is TRBV18, the J call TRBJ1-2; 11 positions match TRBD1. The V gene end was trimmed by 5 bases and the J gene end by 4 bases; junction bases not matched to a gene: 6. The CDR3 covers 15 residues. CDR1 is KGHSH, CDR2 LQKENI, per germline. CDR3: CASSASGTGGYGYTF. As DNA, the CDR3 is TGTGCCAGCTCAGCTTCCGGGACAGGGGGCTATGGCTACACCTTC.

The genes are TRBV27 and TRBJ1-6; D gene ambiguous. The ends were cut back, 6 bases at V and 4 bases at J, with 4 bases in the middle. Germline V lookup: CDR1 MNHEY, CDR2 SMNVEV (reference sequence). CDR3 length: 12 amino acids. As DNA, the CDR3 is TGTGCCAGCAGCCCATATAATTCACCCCTCCACTTT. This codes for CASSPYNSPLHF.

The chain has TRBV3-1 (or the pseudogene TRBV3-2) and TRBJ1-2, with 8 bases that match TRBD1. CDR1 and CDR2 from the germline V gene are LGHDT and YNNKEL (reference sequence). V shed 1 base and J 4 bases; nucleotides not matched to a gene: 5. The CDR3 sequence is 15 residues long. The CDR3 loop reads CASSQGAGGLYGYTF. CDR3 DNA: TGTGCCAGCAGCCAAGGTGCAGGGGGCCTCTATGGCTACACCTTC.

This sequence joins TRBV12-2 and TRBJ1-6; TRBD1 is the table's D call, not checked against the DNA. TRBV12-2 is termed a pseudogene. The CDR3 length is 13 residues. The CDR3 loop reads CASRLPDSLPLHF. CDR3 coding DNA: TGTGCAAGTCGCTTACCGGACAGCTTGCCCCTCCACTTT.

This clone was counted only a few times. Other DNA sequences within the sample encode an identical CDR3. The chain employs TRBV6-2 or TRBV6-3 and TRBJ1-1, with D possibly TRBD1 on 6 matching bases. Looked up from germline, CDR1 is MNHEY and CDR2 is SVGEGT. V was clipped by 6 bases and J by 4 bases, with 6 bases between them. This CDR3 has 11 residues. CDR3: CASSRGTEAFF. As DNA, the CDR3 is TGTGCCAGCAGCAGGGGCACTGAAGCTTTCTTT.